This TCR beta chain was sequenced during a study of identical twins. The V gene's germline CDR1 is MGHRA and CDR2 YSYEKL. Trimming took 3 bases from V and 6 from J, leaving 21 bases between them. The CDR3 has 17 amino acids. TCRdb redid the calling of the 5' RACE reads with MiXCR, one entry per CDR3 protein. The table includes around 550,000 distinct CDR3 sequences, roughly 15% detected once. The same data also contributed to another study, on yellow fever vaccine responses in identical twins.

The receptor's source is a woman under 30 in good health. V and J are TRBV4-1 and TRBJ2-1, with D possibly matching TRBD2 (7 bases). Material for sequencing was CD4+ T cells sorted from blood. The CDR3 nucleotides read TGCGCCAGCAGCCAGGCCGGTAGTGGGGGGGCCCCCAATGAGCAGTTCTTC. Protein product: CASSQAGSGGAPNEQFF.